The subject of this entry is one T cell receptor beta chain. No antigen is known for it. No base quality values were provided; no much bigger clone lies one nucleotide off. Collaborating institutions collected whole blood in K2EDTA tubes following their own protocols. For TCRbeta analysis, collaborators shipped samples as frozen whole blood, isolated PBMCs, or DNA extracted from either of those sample types. TCRbeta CDR3 regions were amplified from genomic DNA by means of the immunoSEQ Assay, a bias-controlled multiplex PCR. The original pipeline was this. Within the assay, amplification of reference gene primers was used to estimate how many nucleated cells each sample contained. To quantify the absolute abundance of each unique TCRbeta CDR3 rearrangement, sequence reads were collapsed and filtered. For each sample, productive Simpson clonality was calculated by taking the square root of Simpson's diversity index across productive rearrangements. Drawn from immuneACCESS, this table holds only the in-frame rearrangements with V and J called that TCRdb kept. Clones are partly lost; checked studies trace under half to an unresolved V gene and leave the rest unexplained. V and J calls and clone size follow that table, whereas D and trimming were derived from the DNA. This sample comprises tens of thousands of clones, 65% to 80% of them detected only once. Under 30% of the sample belongs to the ten largest clones.

The record originates from a study of blood T cell repertoires in COVID-19 (dated by TCRdb to about 2020). Study-level background: Samples from collaborators originated in the United States, Italy and Spain and spanned both the acute and convalescent phases of COVID-19. The material from the prospective study consisted of cDNA or gDNA derived from T cells, B-cell-depleted T cells, or PBMCs. Subjects who had been exposed to COVID-19, were actively infected with it, or had recovered from it provided the deeply sampled blood TCRbeta repertoires that made up the dataset. The repertoires were released in a freely available public database meant as a resource for research on the immune response to SARS-CoV-2. Samples were obtained from the ongoing ImmuneRACE study (first 160 participants) and from approximately 1,200 subjects provided by 6 global collaborators. Sample metadata almost always included a de-identified subject ID, COVID-19 status, age in years and sex. Where available, HLA class I and class II types were obtained from metadata supplied by the sample provider rather than from assay-based typing.

Study-wide conclusions, independent of this receptor: The amount of clinical and demographic metadata varied by source and participant and was provided uncurated.

The junction shows trimming of 6 bases on V and 3 bases on J, plus 9 bases between the germline ends. The CDR3 holds 13 amino acids from the cysteine to the phenylalanine. Only the CDR3 portion is preserved as DNA: 39 bases, with reading frame beginning at the first base. The germline V gene (reference sequence) gives CDR1 as SGHNT and CDR2 as YYREEE. The sample taken for sequencing was peripheral blood. Recombination connected TRBV5-4 to TRBJ1-4; tentative D gene TRBD1, with 5 bases matching. The TCR originated in a human donor in a cohort sampled during active COVID-19. The bases are TGTGCCAGCACCCAGGGCTCTAATGAAAAACTGTTTTTT. This translates into CASTQGSNEKLFF.